These T cell receptor beta chains were read from a single sample in a study of blood T cell repertoires in COVID-19. The table came from immunoSEQ multiplex PCR; TCRdb's copy has only in-frame clones and leaves some out. The sample lists 200,000 or so clones; 60% to 80% were seen once. The sequencing sample was made of peripheral blood. These receptors were taken from a man aged 60 to 69 with active or convalescent COVID-19. The CDR3 runs from the conserved cysteine through the conserved F or W. D genes are given only for firm matches. Size tells how often a clone was seen (once, few, many) or the class of an expanded clone, and some rows leave it out.

v_gene: TRBV24-1
j_gene: TRBJ2-1
len: 16
abundance: NA
d_gene: TRBD1
CDR3nt: TGTGCCACCAGTGAGCCCACAGGGGCCCCCTACAATGAGCAGTTCTTC
CDR3aa: CATSEPTGAPYNEQFF

v_gene: TRBV6-2/TRBV6-3
j_gene: TRBJ2-7
len: 16
abundance: NA
d_gene: TRBD1
CDR3nt: TGTGCCAGCAGCCATTTCGACGGGACAGGTCCCCACGAGCAGTACTTC
CDR3aa: CASSHFDGTGPHEQYF

v_gene: TRBV18
j_gene: TRBJ2-7
len: 14
abundance: NA
d_gene: NA
CDR3nt: TGTGCCAGCTCACCAAAGGCGTCAGGGGAGAGTAGGTACTTC
CDR3aa: CASSPKASGESRYF

v_gene: TRBV3-1/TRBV3-2
j_gene: TRBJ2-3
len: 13
abundance: NA
d_gene: NA
CDR3nt: TGTGCCAGCAGCCAACGGGGGTCAGATACGCAGTATTTT
CDR3aa: CASSQRGSDTQYF

v_gene: TRBV7-2
j_gene: TRBJ2-3
len: 17
abundance: few
d_gene: TRBD2
CDR3nt: TGTGCCAGCAGCCTTGAGGCGCGAGCGGGGGTCACAGATACGCAGTATTTT
CDR3aa: CASSLEARAGVTDTQYF

v_gene: TRBV2
j_gene: TRBJ2-2
len: 16
abundance: NA
d_gene: TRBD2
CDR3nt: TGTGCCAGCAGCGTAGGACTAGCGGGAGCCACCGGGGAGCTGTTTTTT
CDR3aa: CASSVGLAGATGELFF

v_gene: TRBV28
j_gene: TRBJ2-5
len: 17
abundance: NA
d_gene: TRBD2
CDR3nt: TGTGCCAGCAGTCAAAAGAGGCTAGCGGGTTACCAAGAGACCCAGTACTTC
CDR3aa: CASSQKRLAGYQETQYF

v_gene: TRBV7-3
j_gene: TRBJ2-2
len: 16
abundance: once
d_gene: TRBD1
CDR3nt: TGTGCCAGCAGCTTACTTTATGGGACAGCACTAGGGGAGCTGTTTTTT
CDR3aa: CASSLLYGTALGELFF

v_gene: TRBV9
j_gene: TRBJ1-1
len: 14
abundance: NA
d_gene: NA
CDR3nt: TGTGCCAGCAGCGTAGCGGCGGGCGTCTCTGAAGCTTTCTTT
CDR3aa: CASSVAAGVSEAFF

v_gene: TRBV5-1
j_gene: TRBJ2-5
len: 15
abundance: NA
d_gene: TRBD2
CDR3nt: TGCGCCAGCAGCTTGGTAGCGGGGGGTGGAGAGACCCAGTACTTC
CDR3aa: CASSLVAGGGETQYF